Following are 31 T cell receptor beta chains from one sample sequenced in a study of TIL therapy for anti-PD-1-resistant metastatic lung cancer. The immunoSEQ assay was v3. TCRdb's copy holds only in-frame clones and misses some; the assay was immunoSEQ multiplex PCR. The repertoire holds 18,000 or so clones, roughly 85% seen once, with 2.2% in the top ten. The sample's time point: pre-treatment sample, taken before nivolumab and TIL therapy. Sequences were derived from blood, sampled at baseline. All receptors derive from a person aged 30 to 80 with non-small cell lung cancer.

The chain carries TRBV7-2 and TRBJ1-1; D is ambiguous. V dropped 6 bases and J dropped 2 bases, with 13 bases sitting between them. The germline V gene has CDR1 SGHTA and CDR2 FQGNSA. The CDR3 is made up of 14 amino acids. The CDR3 protein is CASSSVTVNTEAFF. DNA for the CDR3: TGTGCCAGCAGTTCCGTTACAGTAAACACTGAAGCTTTCTTT.

This clone was counted only a few times. The CDR3 DNA is TGTGCCAGCAGCTTGTGGGCATCGCAAGAGACCCAGTACTTC. Amino acids: CASSLWASQETQYF. V gene TRBV7-3 combines with J gene TRBJ2-5; no firm D call. Per germline, CDR1 SGHTA and CDR2 FQGTGA. This CDR3 has 14 residues. The V end was cut by 3 bases, the J end by 2 bases, with 10 bases between.

The chain uses TRBV27 and TRBJ2-3, with D possibly being TRBD1 (5 bases). Germline-derived CDR1 and CDR2 are MNHEY and SMNVEV (reference sequence). Trimming removed 1 base from V and 9 bases from J, with 17 bases in between. This CDR3 comprises 15 residues. In nucleotides, the CDR3 is TGTGCCAGCAGTTTATACCCAGTGACAGTTCCGACGCAGTATTTT. Amino acid sequence: CASSLYPVTVPTQYF.

This chain uses TRBV5-4 with TRBJ2-1, with D maybe TRBD2 (5 bases). Germline CDR1 is SGHNT and CDR2 is YYREEE (reference sequence). Trimming removed 0 bases from V and 3 bases from J, with 10 bases in between. The CDR3 is 15 amino acids. CDR3 sequence reads: CASSLAGRNYNEQFF. The CDR3 DNA follows: TGTGCCAGCAGCTTGGCGGGGAGAAACTACAATGAGCAGTTCTTC. Using reference TRBV5-4 and TRBJ2-1 for the parts outside the CDR3, the full variable domain is ETGVTQSPTHLIKTRGQQVTLRCSSQSGHNTVSWYQQALGQGPQFIFQYYREEENGRGNFPPRFSGLQFPNYSSELNVNALELDDSALYLCASSLAGRNYNEQFFGPGTRLTVL.

V is TRBV6-5 and J is TRBJ1-1; no reliable D call. The V end was cut by 0 bases, the J end by 1 base, with 9 bases between. The CDR3 is 15 amino acids. CDR1 is MNHEY, CDR2 SVGAGI, per germline. CDR3 loop: CASSYSPLENTEAFF. The CDR3 region has the DNA TGTGCCAGCAGTTACTCCCCCCTCGAGAACACTGAAGCTTTCTTT.

This clone was counted a few times. J is TRBJ1-5 and V is TRBV20-1, with D possibly being TRBD1 (5 bases). Germline values: CDR1 DFQATT, CDR2 SNEGSKA (reference sequence). The CDR3 spans 11 residues. Trimming took off 6 bases at V and 6 bases at J, with 9 bases between the two ends. CDR3 nucleotide sequence: TGCAGTGCGCGGACATTTCAGCCCCAGCATTTT. It encodes CSARTFQPQHF.

Only a few counts were recorded for this clone. The J gene is TRBJ2-7, the V gene TRBV27; 8 bases map to TRBD2. The trim removed 7 bases at V and 6 bases at J, leaving 11 bases unmatched. Germline V gene data show CDR1 as MNHEY and CDR2 as SMNVEV (reference sequence). This CDR3 region has 14 residues. CDR3 protein: CASKLTSGSGEQYF. In DNA form, the CDR3 reads TGTGCCAGCAAGCTCACCAGCGGGAGCGGCGAGCAGTACTTC.

The V gene is TRBV6-5, the J gene TRBJ1-3; D gene unclear. CDR3 size: 13 residues. V lost 7 bases to trimming and J lost 3 bases, with 10 bases between them. CDR1 and CDR2 (germline): MNHEY, SVGAGI. For the CDR3, the DNA is TGTGCCAGCATAGGCCAGATTGGAAACACCATATATTTT. This encodes CASIGQIGNTIYF.

This clone has only one observation. This sequence joins TRBV14 and TRBJ1-1, with D hard to call. The germline V and J ends were trimmed by 2 bases and 3 bases, with 7 bases remaining between them. CDR1 and CDR2 (germline): SGHDN, FVKESK. The CDR3 loop spans 13 amino acids. Written as DNA, the CDR3 is TGTGCCAGCAGCCAAAGCCCCGACACTGAAGCTTTCTTT. Encoded protein: CASSQSPDTEAFF. The entire variable domain, with the rest obtained from reference TRBV14 and TRBJ1-1, is as follows: EAGVTQFPSHSVIEKGQTVTLRCDPISGHDNLYWYRRVMGKEIKFLLHFVKESKQDESGMPNNRFLAERTGGTYSTLKVQPAELEDSGVYFCASSQSPDTEAFFGQGTRLTVV.

The J gene is TRBJ1-5, the V gene TRBV27; 9 bases match TRBD1. The J segment lost 0 bases and the V segment lost 5 bases, leaving 8 bases of the junction unmatched. Germline loops: CDR1 MNHEY, CDR2 SMNVEV (reference sequence). There are 17 residues in the CDR3. CDR3 sequence (DNA): TGTGCCAGCAGTCCGCGGACAGGGGCAACTAGCAATCAGCCCCAGCATTTT. Amino acid sequence: CASSPRTGATSNQPQHF.

The chain recombines TRBV10-3 with TRBJ1-1; 9 bases map to TRBD1. Trimming removed 6 bases from V and 7 bases from J; junction bases left unmatched: 12. CDR1 is ENHRY, CDR2 SYGVKD, per germline. The CDR3 extends over 15 amino acids. CDR3 coding DNA: TGTGCCATCAGAGACAACGGACAGGGGAAAATTGAAGCTTTCTTT. Amino acid sequence: CAIRDNGQGKIEAFF.

This clone was detected only a few times. The J gene is TRBJ1-1, the V gene TRBV4-2; D might be TRBD1 (5 bases). Germline values: CDR1 LGHNA, CDR2 YNFKEQ. This CDR3 region has 14 residues. V lost 0 bases, J lost 12 bases, and 17 bases lay in between. CDR3: CASSQEPESGRSFF. The CDR3 DNA follows: TGTGCCAGCAGCCAAGAACCAGAGTCAGGGAGGTCTTTCTTT.

The chain links TRBV27 to TRBJ1-2, with 8 positions matching TRBD1. CDR1 and CDR2 (germline): MNHEY, SMNVEV (reference sequence). This CDR3 spans 13 amino acids. J gave up 7 bases and V 3 bases, and 4 bases lay outside the gene matches. The CDR3 reads CASSLQGAGGYTF. The CDR3 DNA reads as TGTGCCAGCAGTTTGCAGGGGGCAGGTGGCTACACCTTC.

The rearrangement links TRBV6-6 to TRBJ2-1; maybe TRBD1 (6 bases). Looked up from germline, CDR1 is MNHNY and CDR2 is SVGAGI (reference sequence). The CDR3 has 15 residues. V was cut by 0 bases and J by 8 bases, with 14 bases left in between. DNA of the CDR3: TGTGCCAGCAGTTACTCGCTTCGCAGGGGCGATGAGCAGTTCTTC. It is translated as CASSYSLRRGDEQFF.

The chain employs TRBV5-4 and TRBJ2-7; no reliable D call. The CDR3 loop spans 16 amino acids. CDR1 and CDR2 (germline): SGHNT, YYREEE (reference sequence). V was shortened by 0 bases and J by 2 bases, with 15 bases between the two germline ends. CDR3 nucleotides: TGTGCCAGCAGCTTGGCAGGCCCCGCCAAGACCTACGAGCAGTACTTC. Translation: CASSLAGPAKTYEQYF.

The chain is built from TRBV21-1 and TRBJ2-7. TRBV21-1 is reported as a pseudogene. The CDR3 length is 15 residues. CDR3 sequence (DNA): TGTGCCAGCAGCAAAAAGAGAACCCCATGGAAAGAGCAGTACTTC. This sequence encodes CASSKKRTPWKEQYF.

This chain links TRBV6-5 with TRBJ1-2; tentative D call: TRBD1 (5 bases). With 0 bases removed from V and 4 bases from J, the gap between germline ends came to 12 bases. From germline, CDR1 is MNHEY and CDR2 SVGAGI. The CDR3 spans 15 residues. The chain's CDR3 is CASSYSRVGTYGYTF. The CDR3 DNA sequence: TGTGCCAGCAGTTACTCCAGGGTTGGTACCTATGGCTACACCTTC.

This chain joins TRBV6-1 and TRBJ2-7; 7 bases map to TRBD1. The CDR3 is 13 residues long. Germline V gene sequence: CDR1 MNHNS, CDR2 SASEGT. The V gene end was trimmed by 4 bases and the J gene end by 6 bases; junction bases not matched to a gene: 6. The CDR3 region is CASSVGTAGEQYF. CDR3 DNA sequence: TGTGCCAGCAGTGTCGGGACAGCAGGCGAGCAGTACTTC.

CDR3 sequence reads: CASSDSTGGMSQPQHF. The DNA of the CDR3 is TGTGCCAGCAGTGATTCAACAGGGGGCATGAGTCAGCCCCAGCATTTT. The gene calls are TRBV25-1 and TRBJ1-5; 9 bases align to TRBD1. The J segment lost 6 bases and the V segment lost 3 bases, leaving 9 bases of the junction unmatched. Germline V gene sequence: CDR1 MGHDK, CDR2 SYGVNS. CDR3 size: 16 residues.

This sequence joins TRBV4-1 and TRBJ2-1; 8 nucleotides agree with TRBD2. The CDR3 is 17 amino acids. V lost 6 bases, J lost 3 bases, and 13 bases stayed unmatched. Germline V gene sequence: CDR1 MGHRA, CDR2 YSYEKL. The CDR3 DNA sequence: TGCGCCAGCAGTCCTGGGAGTAGCGGGATTATCTACAATGAGCAGTTCTTC. This sequence encodes CASSPGSSGIIYNEQFF.

The CDR3 DNA follows: TGCGCCAGCAGCCAGGTCCTAAATGGGGCAGGGCAGTCGCAGTATTTT. It specifies CASSQVLNGAGQSQYF. The V gene is TRBV4-3, the J gene TRBJ2-3; possibly TRBD1 for D (5 bases). CDR1 is LGHNA and CDR2 is YSLEER in the germline V gene. The CDR3 is 16 residues long. Trimming took off 3 bases at V and 10 bases at J, with 23 bases between the two ends.

V usage is TRBV29-1 and J usage is TRBJ2-3; no clear D gene. With 5 bases removed from V and 0 bases from J, the gap between germline ends came to 15 bases. Germline V gene data show CDR1 as SQVTM and CDR2 as ANQGSEA. The CDR3 runs 15 residues. The CDR3: CSVIRANPSTDTQYF. CDR3 sequence (DNA): TGCAGCGTTATTAGGGCTAACCCTAGCACAGATACGCAGTATTTT.

The chain combines TRBV30 with TRBJ1-1; D gene unclear. The CDR3 runs to 13 residues. The germline V gene encodes CDR1 GTSNPN and CDR2 SVGIG (reference sequence). V lost 1 base to trimming and J lost 11 bases, with 17 bases between them. CDR3 amino acids: CAWSGIWGTWAFF. The CDR3 nucleotides are TGTGCCTGGAGTGGAATTTGGGGTACGTGGGCTTTCTTT. The full variable domain, in which reference TRBV30 and TRBJ1-1 provide the parts outside the CDR3, is SQTIHQWPATLVQPVGSPLSLECTVEGTSNPNLYWYRQAAGRGLQLLFYSVGIGQISSEVPQNLSASRPQDRQFILSSKKLLLSDSGFYLCAWSGIWGTWAFFGQGTRLTVV.

The chain uses TRBV5-1 and TRBJ2-2; D gene unclear. Germline CDR1 and CDR2: SGHRS and YFSETQ. The V end was cut by 4 bases, the J end by 3 bases, with 4 bases between. CDR3 size: 12 residues. The CDR3 here is CASSLDTGELFF. As DNA, the CDR3 is TGCGCCAGCAGCCTGGACACCGGGGAGCTGTTTTTT.

This chain connects TRBV11-3 to TRBJ2-1, with no clear D. Looked up from germline, CDR1 is SGHNT and CDR2 is YENEEA. The CDR3 is 17 amino acids. Between the trimmed V and J ends, which lost 1 base and 2 bases, there was a span of 15 bases. Here the CDR3 DNA reads TGTGCCAGCAGCTTAGCGAAAAGTACCACCCCCTACAATGAGCAGTTCTTC. Its protein product is CASSLAKSTTPYNEQFF. Full variable domain (remainder filled in from reference TRBV11-3 and TRBJ2-1): EAGVVQSPRYKIIEKKQPVAFWCNPISGHNTLYWYLQNLGQGPELLIRYENEEAVDDSQLPKDRFSAERLKGVDSTLKIQPAELGDSAVYLCASSLAKSTTPYNEQFFGPGTRLTVL.

The V gene is TRBV6-1, the J gene TRBJ1-2; maybe TRBD1 (6 bases). This CDR3 region has 13 residues. Germline CDR1 and CDR2: MNHNS and SASEGT. Trimming took 6 bases from V and 4 from J, leaving 12 bases between them. For the CDR3, the DNA is TGTGCCAGCAGCAACAGGGATCCCTATGGCTACACCTTC. Translating gives CASSNRDPYGYTF.

V gene TRBV28 combines with J gene TRBJ1-1; unclear D gene. Germline assignment: CDR1 MDHEN and CDR2 SYDVKM. The CDR3 runs to 15 residues. V was trimmed by 8 bases and J by 3 bases, leaving 19 bases between them. This chain's CDR3 is CASRGRLKTDTEAFF. CDR3 in DNA: TGTGCCAGCCGAGGACGGCTCAAAACGGACACTGAAGCTTTCTTT.

The V and J genes are TRBV5-1 and TRBJ1-6; D possibly corresponds to TRBD1 (6 bases). V was clipped by 1 base and J by 7 bases, with 12 bases between them. In germline, CDR1 is SGHRS, CDR2 YFSETQ. The CDR3 has 15 amino acids. The CDR3 coding sequence is TGCGCCAGCAGCTTGAAAGGGGGTGGAAATTCACCCCTCCACTTT. Protein sequence: CASSLKGGGNSPLHF.

The chain links TRBV28 to TRBJ2-7, with no clear D. The V end lost 7 bases, the J end lost 4 bases, and 8 bases lay between the germline ends. Germline lookup yields CDR1 MDHEN and CDR2 SYDVKM. The CDR3 extends over 11 amino acids. CDR3 bases: TGTGCCAGCAACCGATATTACGAGCAGTACTTC. Residues: CASNRYYEQYF.

The chain recombines TRBV4-1 with TRBJ1-1; the D is unclear. The V and J ends lost 5 bases and 4 bases respectively, with 11 bases between them. The germline V gene encodes CDR1 MGHRA and CDR2 YSYEKL. There are 13 residues in the CDR3. The CDR3 nucleotides are TGCGCCAGCAGCGCCCGCGCGGGCACTGAAGCTTTCTTT. This sequence encodes CASSARAGTEAFF.

The chain carries TRBV7-2 and TRBJ2-6, with D unresolved. With 4 bases removed from V and 0 bases from J, the gap between germline ends came to 7 bases. The CDR3 length is 15 residues. Germline V gene lookup returns CDR1 SGHTA and CDR2 FQGNSA. CDR3 in amino acids: CASSSSFSGANVLTF. In DNA, the CDR3 is TGTGCCAGCAGCTCGTCCTTCTCTGGGGCCAACGTCCTGACTTTC.